Listed below are T cell receptor beta chains from one sample, sequenced in a study of shared clonotypes between healthy human individuals. Sequencing used immunoSEQ multiplex PCR; TCRdb keeps in-frame clones, though not all of them. In the table there are about 2.1 million clones, approximately 92% of which are singletons. Sequencing was carried out using naive CD8+ T cells from PBMCs. Receptors were obtained from a man aged 18 to 35 in good health. Some clones in this sample may be carry-over from other donors' samples. Each CDR3 is given with its conserved first and last residue. D genes are given only for firm matches. Clone size is shown for a subset of rows, as once, few, many or a class of expanded clone.

V gene: TRBV7-9; clone size: .; J gene: TRBJ2-2; D gene: TRBD2; CDR3 protein: CASTPGGADTGELFF; CDR3 DNA: TGTGCCAGCACCCCCGGGGGGGCGGACACCGGGGAGCTGTTTTTT
V gene: TRBV19; clone size: .; J gene: TRBJ1-1; D gene: .; CDR3 protein: CASSIRPDTEAFF; CDR3 DNA: TGTGCCAGTAGTATAAGGCCGGACACTGAAGCTTTCTTT
V gene: TRBV28; clone size: .; J gene: TRBJ1-1; D gene: TRBD1; CDR3 protein: CASRRQGAEAFF; CDR3 DNA: TGTGCCAGCAGGCGACAGGGGGCTGAAGCTTTCTTT
V gene: TRBV5-1; clone size: .; J gene: TRBJ2-5; D gene: .; CDR3 protein: CASSLSIPSQETQYF; CDR3 DNA: TGCGCCAGCAGCTTGTCTATTCCTTCCCAAGAGACCCAGTACTTC
V gene: TRBV9; clone size: .; J gene: TRBJ2-3; D gene: .; CDR3 protein: CASSVADTQYF; CDR3 DNA: TGTGCCAGCAGCGTGGCAGATACGCAGTATTTT
V gene: TRBV6-5; clone size: .; J gene: TRBJ1-1; D gene: .; CDR3 protein: CASNPKGTMNTEAFF; CDR3 DNA: TGTGCCAGCAATCCCAAGGGGACTATGAACACTGAAGCTTTCTTT
V gene: TRBV5-6; clone size: .; J gene: TRBJ2-7; D gene: .; CDR3 protein: CASSKDTTSYEQYF; CDR3 DNA: TGTGCCAGCAGCAAGGACACAACTTCCTACGAGCAGTACTTC
V gene: TRBV27; clone size: .; J gene: TRBJ1-5; D gene: TRBD1; CDR3 protein: CASRQGTDSNQPQHF; CDR3 DNA: TGTGCCAGCAGACAGGGGACGGATAGCAATCAGCCCCAGCATTTT
V gene: TRBV7-6; clone size: .; J gene: TRBJ2-2; D gene: .; CDR3 protein: CASSLATWGGGELFF; CDR3 DNA: TGTGCCAGCAGCTTAGCGACGTGGGGTGGCGGGGAGCTGTTTTTT
V gene: TRBV27; clone size: .; J gene: TRBJ2-7; D gene: .; CDR3 protein: CASSNRDKLYEQYF; CDR3 DNA: TGTGCCAGCAGTAACCGGGACAAGCTCTACGAGCAGTACTTC
V gene: TRBV9; clone size: once; J gene: TRBJ2-2; D gene: TRBD2; CDR3 protein: CASSLKSGRENTGELFF; CDR3 DNA: TGTGCCAGCAGTCTCAAGAGCGGGAGGGAGAACACCGGGGAGCTGTTTTTT
V gene: TRBV4-2; clone size: .; J gene: TRBJ2-3; D gene: .; CDR3 protein: CASSIDATDTQYF; CDR3 DNA: TGTGCCAGCAGTATTGACGCGACAGATACGCAGTATTTT
V gene: TRBV10-1; clone size: once; J gene: TRBJ1-4; D gene: TRBD1; CDR3 protein: CASTNGQDEKLFF; CDR3 DNA: TGCGCCAGCACCAACGGACAGGACGAAAAACTGTTTTTT
V gene: TRBV4-3; clone size: .; J gene: TRBJ2-1; D gene: .; CDR3 protein: CASSQDSSAGPYNEQFF; CDR3 DNA: TGCGCCAGCAGCCAAGATTCTTCAGCGGGTCCCTACAATGAGCAGTTCTTC
V gene: TRBV27; clone size: .; J gene: TRBJ2-7; D gene: .; CDR3 protein: CASTGQGTYEQYF; CDR3 DNA: TGTGCCAGCACGGGTCAGGGGACCTACGAGCAGTACTTC
V gene: TRBV6-5; clone size: .; J gene: TRBJ1-1; D gene: .; CDR3 protein: CASSYSTAGTEAFF; CDR3 DNA: TGTGCCAGCAGTTACTCGACAGCTGGTACTGAAGCTTTCTTT
V gene: TRBV29-1; clone size: .; J gene: TRBJ2-3; D gene: TRBD1; CDR3 protein: CSVEGQSMTDTQYF; CDR3 DNA: TGCAGCGTTGAGGGACAGTCTATGACAGATACGCAGTATTTT
V gene: TRBV21-1; clone size: .; J gene: TRBJ2-6; D gene: .; CDR3 protein: CASRSGQKSGANVLTF; CDR3 DNA: TGTGCCAGCAGATCGGGACAGAAGTCTGGGGCCAACGTCCTGACTTTC
V gene: TRBV9; clone size: .; J gene: TRBJ1-3; D gene: .; CDR3 protein: CASSVGSGNTIYF; CDR3 DNA: TGTGCCAGCAGCGTAGGCTCTGGAAACACCATATATTTT
V gene: TRBV28; clone size: .; J gene: TRBJ2-7; D gene: .; CDR3 protein: CASSPPISKEKRVYEQYF; CDR3 DNA: TGTGCCAGCAGTCCCCCCATCAGCAAGGAAAAGAGAGTCTACGAGCAGTACTTC
V gene: TRBV5-4; clone size: .; J gene: TRBJ2-3; D gene: .; CDR3 protein: CASKPWGGYTDTQYF; CDR3 DNA: TGTGCCAGCAAACCCTGGGGCGGATACACAGATACGCAGTATTTT
V gene: TRBV29-1; clone size: .; J gene: TRBJ2-1; D gene: .; CDR3 protein: CSVRLDYNEQFF; CDR3 DNA: TGCAGCGTTAGGCTGGACTACAATGAGCAGTTCTTC
V gene: TRBV10-1; clone size: .; J gene: TRBJ2-5; D gene: .; CDR3 protein: CASRERGEDGRFGETQYF; CDR3 DNA: TGCGCCAGCAGGGAGAGGGGGGAAGACGGGAGGTTCGGGGAGACCCAGTACTTC
V gene: TRBV25-1; clone size: .; J gene: TRBJ2-5; D gene: .; CDR3 protein: CASSAKARGGEETQYF; CDR3 DNA: TGTGCCAGCAGTGCCAAAGCCAGGGGGGGAGAAGAGACCCAGTACTTC
V gene: TRBV27; clone size: .; J gene: TRBJ1-4; D gene: .; CDR3 protein: CASSLVGSFEKLFF; CDR3 DNA: TGTGCCAGCAGTTTAGTGGGAAGTTTCGAAAAACTGTTTTTT
V gene: TRBV4-2; clone size: once; J gene: TRBJ2-7; D gene: TRBD2; CDR3 protein: CASSQVGGSSYEQYF; CDR3 DNA: TGTGCCAGCAGCCAAGTGGGCGGGAGCTCCTACGAGCAGTACTTC
V gene: TRBV19; clone size: .; J gene: TRBJ1-1; D gene: .; CDR3 protein: CASSISWPAEAFF; CDR3 DNA: TGTGCCAGTAGTATTAGCTGGCCCGCTGAAGCTTTCTTT
V gene: TRBV5-6; clone size: .; J gene: TRBJ1-2; D gene: .; CDR3 protein: CASSLIKIGYTF; CDR3 DNA: TGTGCCAGCAGCTTAATCAAGATAGGCTACACCTTC
V gene: TRBV28; clone size: .; J gene: TRBJ2-1; D gene: .; CDR3 protein: CASSPKARSSYNEQFF; CDR3 DNA: TGTGCCAGCAGTCCAAAAGCGAGGAGCTCCTACAATGAGCAGTTCTTC
V gene: TRBV27; clone size: .; J gene: TRBJ1-1; D gene: .; CDR3 protein: CASSSITGSEAFF; CDR3 DNA: TGTGCCAGCAGCTCTATAACAGGGTCTGAAGCTTTCTTT
V gene: TRBV28; clone size: .; J gene: TRBJ2-5; D gene: .; CDR3 protein: CASSLWLEGGETQYF; CDR3 DNA: TGTGCCAGCAGTTTATGGCTTGAGGGGGGGGAGACCCAGTACTTC
V gene: TRBV19; clone size: .; J gene: TRBJ1-5; D gene: .; CDR3 protein: CASKGVGEPQHF; CDR3 DNA: TGTGCCAGTAAAGGGGTTGGGGAGCCCCAGCATTTT
V gene: TRBV7-8; clone size: .; J gene: TRBJ1-1; D gene: .; CDR3 protein: CASSHPGPEAFF; CDR3 DNA: TGTGCCAGCAGCCACCCGGGCCCTGAAGCTTTCTTT
V gene: TRBV25-1; clone size: once; J gene: TRBJ2-5; D gene: .; CDR3 protein: CASSESETQYF; CDR3 DNA: TGTGCCAGCAGTGAATCAGAGACCCAGTACTTC
V gene: TRBV11-1; clone size: .; J gene: TRBJ2-7; D gene: .; CDR3 protein: CASSLVVDEQYF; CDR3 DNA: TGTGCCAGCAGCTTAGTGGTTGACGAGCAGTACTTC
V gene: TRBV7-9; clone size: .; J gene: TRBJ1-4; D gene: .; CDR3 protein: CASSPPVENEKLFF; CDR3 DNA: TGTGCCAGCAGCCCCCCCGTGGAGAATGAAAAACTGTTTTTT
V gene: TRBV2; clone size: .; J gene: TRBJ2-7; D gene: TRBD1; CDR3 protein: CASRRGTGSNHEQYF; CDR3 DNA: TGTGCCAGCAGGCGAGGGACAGGGTCAAACCACGAGCAGTACTTC
V gene: TRBV27; clone size: .; J gene: TRBJ1-1; D gene: TRBD1; CDR3 protein: CASSLFPHRGRAMNTEAFF; CDR3 DNA: TGTGCCAGCAGTTTATTCCCCCACAGGGGTCGGGCCATGAACACTGAAGCTTTCTTT
V gene: TRBV19; clone size: .; J gene: TRBJ2-1; D gene: .; CDR3 protein: CASSIVSGYRGQFF; CDR3 DNA: TGTGCCAGTAGTATAGTTTCAGGGTATCGGGGGCAGTTCTTC
V gene: TRBV19; clone size: .; J gene: TRBJ2-1; D gene: .; CDR3 protein: CASSPDREGHNEQFF; CDR3 DNA: TGTGCCAGTAGTCCGGACAGGGAGGGGCACAATGAGCAGTTCTTC
V gene: TRBV6-6; clone size: .; J gene: TRBJ1-1; D gene: .; CDR3 protein: CASTHRRDGAFF; CDR3 DNA: TGTGCCAGCACCCACCGCCGGGACGGAGCTTTCTTT
V gene: TRBV27; clone size: .; J gene: TRBJ2-7; D gene: .; CDR3 protein: CASSAQRGQLLSYEQYF; CDR3 DNA: TGTGCCAGCAGTGCCCAAAGAGGACAGCTTTTATCCTACGAGCAGTACTTC
V gene: TRBV5-4; clone size: .; J gene: TRBJ2-3; D gene: .; CDR3 protein: CASSKYDTQYF; CDR3 DNA: TGTGCCAGCAGCAAGTACGATACGCAGTATTTT